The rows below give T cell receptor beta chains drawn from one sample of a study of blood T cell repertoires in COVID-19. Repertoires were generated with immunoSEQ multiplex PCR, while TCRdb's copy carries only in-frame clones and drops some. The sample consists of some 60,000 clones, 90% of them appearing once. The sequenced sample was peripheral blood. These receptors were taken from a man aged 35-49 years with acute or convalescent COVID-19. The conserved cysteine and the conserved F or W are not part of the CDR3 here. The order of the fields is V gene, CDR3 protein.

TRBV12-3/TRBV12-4,ASSLVENYGYT
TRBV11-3,ASSGSLGLETQY
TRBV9,ASSEGLAVTWQF
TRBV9,ASSVDGSGNTIY
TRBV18,ASSPTESSSPLH
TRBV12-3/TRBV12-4,ASSSRGNTEAF
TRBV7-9,ASSQMASDNEQF
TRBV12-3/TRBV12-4,ASSSIGNTIY
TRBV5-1,ASSLFRANEQF
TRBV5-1,ASSLSQGQNTEAF
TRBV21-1,ASSTGSRGREKLF
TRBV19,ASTLSGTYNEQF
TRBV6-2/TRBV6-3,ASSYLQDSYNEQF
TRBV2,ASSVPSGASSTDTQY
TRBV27,ASSLSAGHDQPQH
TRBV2,ASRDLAKNIQY
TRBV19,ASSMPSGVPRETQY
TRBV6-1,ASSEAWGLSYEQY
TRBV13,ASSWDRSSYNEQF
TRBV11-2,ASSLEEIQY
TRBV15,ATSRDGNSGTEAF
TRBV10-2,ASSSPGQGSHEQY
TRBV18,ASSVQEAPGITEAF
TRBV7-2,ASNRQGEETQY
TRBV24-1,ATRRSGLAIDEQF
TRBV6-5,ASSYGGRGGYT
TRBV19,ASGSGTGGSNQPQH
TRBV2,ASSGDRILNQPQH
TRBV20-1,SASGRADGYT
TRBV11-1,ASSYRGRTEAF
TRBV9,ASSVGGAPGQPYEQY
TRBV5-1,ASSWGLGTEAF
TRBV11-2,ASSLTTGLTSSYNEQF
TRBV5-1,ASSPLWGGSTDTQY
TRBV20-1,SASSGQSRTEAF
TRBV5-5,ASSLVSGGLSYEQY
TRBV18,ASSSGGNPQH
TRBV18,ASSPAQVSNNYGYT
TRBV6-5,ASSAVKNIQY
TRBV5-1,ASKLGGMNTEAF
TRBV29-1,SVVAEYQETQY
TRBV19,ASSTSGNWF
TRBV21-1,ASSKSPLAGVCGELF
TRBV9,ASSVLAADNEQF
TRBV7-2,ASSSPGSNQPQH
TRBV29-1,SVEPAGGTDTQY
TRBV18,ASSLDRGPGNTIY
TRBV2,ASSYSTDTQY
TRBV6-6,ASSYAGTGNEQF
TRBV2,ASRPWTGRGKAEAF
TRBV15,ATSRDPLGRTGGGRNTEAF
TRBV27,ASSSSPRGIYGYT
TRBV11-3,ASSPTDRVDEQY